This passage covers 29 T cell receptor beta chains from one sample sequenced in a study of beta chain features in type 1 diabetes. Study results and limitations: The study found moderately but significantly shorter TCRB CDR3s in all four CD4+ subsets of Type 1 diabetes patients.

Reverse transcribing all isolated RNA meant expressed TCRB transcripts were sequenced. Libraries were prepared by immunoSEQ multiplex PCR; TCRdb keeps only in-frame clonotypes and omits some of them. The sample comprises around 710,000 clones, over 10% of which are singletons, and roughly 0.11% rests with the top ten. For these TCRs, the target antigens are not known. The sample taken for sequencing was naive CD4+ T cells from blood. The receptors stem from a man younger than 45 with type 1 diabetes.

This clone was observed a handful of times. The chain carries TRBV7-8 and TRBJ2-3, with D hard to call. Germline V gene data show CDR1 as SGHVS and CDR2 as FQNEAQ. The CDR3 totals 12 residues. V was shortened by 2 bases and J by 3 bases, with 3 bases between the two germline ends. The CDR3 loop is CASSLRTDTQYF. CDR3 nucleotides: TGTGCCAGCAGCTTACGGACAGATACGCAGTATTTT.

The chain is built from TRBV14 and TRBJ1-6; TRBD1 matches 10 bases. Germline values: CDR1 SGHDN, CDR2 FVKESK. This CDR3 region has 16 residues. Trimming removed 4 bases from V and 10 bases from J; junction bases left unmatched: 10. The CDR3 is CASSPPGQGFGSPLHF. Here the CDR3 DNA reads TGTGCCAGCAGCCCGCCGGGACAGGGGTTTGGCTCACCCCTCCACTTT.

This rearrangement joins TRBV18 to TRBJ2-1; the match to TRBD2 covers 7 bases. This CDR3 contains 17 residues. The germline CDR1 and CDR2 sequences are KGHSH and LQKENI. V lost 2 bases and J lost 2; bases outside the gene matches: 9. CDR3: CASSPGRVLGAYNEQFF. The DNA for the CDR3 is TGTGCCAGCTCACCAGGGAGGGTCCTGGGGGCCTACAATGAGCAGTTCTTC.

This clone was detected a few times. This CDR3 is CASSPWTGVTGANVLTF. The CDR3 nucleotides read TGTGCCAGCTCACCTTGGACAGGGGTAACTGGGGCCAACGTCCTGACTTTC. The V call is TRBV18, the J call TRBJ2-6; the match to TRBD1 covers 9 bases. CDR3 size: 17 residues. V was pared by 3 bases and J by 2 bases, with 5 bases of the junction left unmatched. Germline assignment: CDR1 KGHSH and CDR2 LQKENI.

This clone was seen a handful of times. The same CDR3 can be traced to other DNA sequences in this sample. This chain uses TRBV4-2 with TRBJ2-3; 8 bases match TRBD1. The CDR3 length is 15 residues. V lost 0 bases, J lost 1 base, and 0 bases stayed unmatched. CDR1 LGHNA and CDR2 YNFKEQ come from the germline V gene. The CDR3 DNA follows: TGTGCCAGCAGCCAAGAGACAGGGGGCACAGATACGCAGTATTTT. Protein sequence: CASSQETGGTDTQYF.

This clone showed up just a few times. The chain combines TRBV11-3 with TRBJ2-7, with a possible D match to TRBD1 (5 bases). CDR1 SGHNT and CDR2 YENEEA come from the germline V gene. Trimming removed 3 bases from V and 0 bases from J, with 6 bases in between. The CDR3 spans 13 residues. In nucleotides, the CDR3 is TGTGCCAGCAGCTTCGACAGCTCCTACGAGCAGTACTTC. Its translation is CASSFDSSYEQYF. Complete variable domain (other parts from reference TRBV11-3 and TRBJ2-7): EAGVVQSPRYKIIEKKQPVAFWCNPISGHNTLYWYLQNLGQGPELLIRYENEEAVDDSQLPKDRFSAERLKGVDSTLKIQPAELGDSAVYLCASSFDSSYEQYFGPGTRLTVT.

A few counts support this clone. The rearrangement uses TRBV7-2 and TRBJ2-7; TRBD1 matches at 8 bases. V trimming: 6 bases; J trimming: 1 base; junction bases outside the gene matches: 8. Looked up from germline, CDR1 is SGHTA and CDR2 is FQGNSA. The CDR3 covers 15 residues. CDR3 residues: CASSSDREMSYEQYF. CDR3 nucleotide sequence: TGTGCCAGCAGTTCGGACAGGGAGATGTCCTACGAGCAGTACTTC.

This clone appeared a few times. The sample has other DNA sequences that encode this CDR3 too. The chain joins TRBV29-1 to TRBJ2-7, with 11 bases identical to TRBD1. CDR1 is SQVTM, CDR2 ANQGSEA, per germline. The length of the CDR3 is 15 residues. The ends lost 6 bases at V and 3 bases at J; junction bases unmatched: 10. In nucleotides, the CDR3 is TGCAGCGTGAACGGTGGGACAGGGGGACTCTACGAGCAGTACTTC. It encodes CSVNGGTGGLYEQYF.

This clone was seen a handful of times. V gene TRBV4-3 combines with J gene TRBJ1-4; D is undetermined. The V end was cut by 1 base, the J end by 5 bases, with 11 bases between. This CDR3 contains 15 residues. Germline values: CDR1 LGHNA, CDR2 YSLEER. The DNA of the CDR3 is TGCGCCAGCAGCCAAGTTTGGCACGCGAATGAAAAACTGTTTTTT. Amino acids: CASSQVWHANEKLFF.

This clone was counted a few times. The CDR3 sequence is CASSVPTGNYGYTF. The CDR3 nucleotides are TGTGCCAGCAGTGTACCGACAGGGAACTATGGCTACACCTTC. V is TRBV28 and J is TRBJ1-2; TRBD1 agrees at 7 bases. Germline V gives CDR1 MDHEN, CDR2 SYDVKM. The CDR3 length is 14 residues. J was trimmed by 2 bases and V by 5 bases; bases with no gene match: 5.

This clone appeared a few times. The V and J genes are TRBV27 and TRBJ2-5; D may be TRBD2 (5 bases). The germline V gene encodes CDR1 MNHEY and CDR2 SMNVEV (reference sequence). This CDR3 contains 13 residues. V was trimmed by 3 bases and J by 2 bases, leaving 7 bases between them. The CDR3 DNA follows: TGTGCCAGCAGTTTTTGGACTCAAGAGACCCAGTACTTC. Encoded protein: CASSFWTQETQYF.

V gene TRBV5-8 combines with J gene TRBJ1-2; D gene unclear. The CDR3 runs to 13 residues. The germline V and J ends were trimmed by 1 base and 1 base, with 5 bases remaining between them. Germline V lookup: CDR1 SGHTS, CDR2 YDEGEE. The CDR3 is CASSLQVNYGYTF. CDR3 nucleotides: TGTGCCAGCAGCTTGCAGGTTAACTATGGCTACACCTTC.

This clone has a handful of counts. This rearrangement joins TRBV30 to TRBJ1-2, with TRBD1 identical over 7 bases. V dropped 1 base and J dropped 4; count of bases not matched to a gene: 12. Germline V gene sequence: CDR1 GTSNPN, CDR2 SVGIG (reference sequence). The CDR3 is 16 amino acids. The CDR3 nucleotides are TGTGCCTGGAGTGGTTATGAGGGGGCATCCCGCTATGGCTACACCTTC. Amino acids: CAWSGYEGASRYGYTF.

Only a few counts were recorded for this clone. V gene TRBV4-3 combines with J gene TRBJ1-2; D may be TRBD1 (6 bases). The V end was cut by 0 bases, the J end by 8 bases, with 13 bases between. There are 14 residues in the CDR3. Germline loops: CDR1 LGHNA, CDR2 YSLEER. The CDR3 coding sequence is TGCGCCAGCAGCCAAGAATCAGGGGTAGGCGGCTACACCTTC. Translated, it gives CASSQESGVGGYTF.

The rearrangement uses TRBV7-9 and TRBJ2-3; D uncertain. V was trimmed by 5 bases and J by 6 bases, leaving 18 bases between them. The CDR3 is made up of 15 amino acids. Germline-derived CDR1 and CDR2 are SEHNR and FQNEAQ (reference sequence). The CDR3 bases are TGTGCCAGCAGCCCTTTCGGGCCTCCCGGGGATACGCAGTATTTT. Its protein product is CASSPFGPPGDTQYF.

Worth noting for this clone: The sample carries other DNA sequences with the same CDR3. CDR3 DNA: TGTGCCAGCAGCTTGACCAGCGGACCAGATACGCAGTATTTT. Its protein product is CASSLTSGPDTQYF. The V call is TRBV5-4, the J call TRBJ2-3; TRBD2 might be the D (5 bases). From germline, CDR1 is SGHNT and CDR2 YYREEE (reference sequence). Deletions cut 1 base from V and 4 bases from J, with 10 bases between. The CDR3 is made up of 14 amino acids. The whole variable domain, filled in from reference TRBV5-4 and TRBJ2-3, reads ETGVTQSPTHLIKTRGQQVTLRCSSQSGHNTVSWYQQALGQGPQFIFQYYREEENGRGNFPPRFSGLQFPNYSSELNVNALELDDSALYLCASSLTSGPDTQYFGPGTRLTVL.

This clone was seen only a few times. V usage is TRBV9 and J usage is TRBJ2-3; possible D gene TRBD2, 5 bases. Germline loops: CDR1 SGDLS, CDR2 YYNGEE. V dropped 7 bases and J dropped 2 bases, with 11 bases sitting between them. The CDR3 has 13 amino acids. CDR3 region: CASGGLYTDTQYF. The DNA for the CDR3 is TGTGCCAGCGGAGGCCTTTACACAGATACGCAGTATTTT.

This clone was picked up a small number of times. Other nucleotide sequences from this sample produce the same CDR3. V gene TRBV14 combines with J gene TRBJ2-2, with a tentative D call TRBD2 (5 bases). V gave up 1 base and J gave up 6 bases, with 12 bases separating them. The CDR3 spans 15 residues. Germline V gives CDR1 SGHDN, CDR2 FVKESK. The chain's CDR3 is CASSQGRADAGELFF. Written as DNA, the CDR3 is TGTGCCAGCAGCCAAGGGCGAGCGGACGCCGGGGAGCTGTTTTTT.

The genes are TRBV7-9 and TRBJ1-4; D remains unclear. Trimming left V 5 bases short and J 5 bases short, with 12 bases between. The CDR3 loop spans 14 amino acids. Per the germline V gene, CDR1 is SEHNR and CDR2 is FQNEAQ (reference sequence). CDR3 amino acids: CASSTGQENEKLFF. The DNA for the CDR3 is TGTGCCAGCAGCACCGGCCAGGAGAATGAAAAACTGTTTTTT.

The chain combines TRBV25-1 with TRBJ1-1, with D hard to call. The CDR3 has 13 residues. CDR1 is MGHDK and CDR2 is SYGVNS in the germline V gene. Trimming cost V 1 base and J 0 bases, with 3 bases left between them. The CDR3: CASSEWMNTEAFF. In DNA, the CDR3 is TGTGCCAGCAGTGAATGGATGAACACTGAAGCTTTCTTT.

This clone turned up a few times. This chain links TRBV7-2 with TRBJ1-4, with 8 bases aligning to TRBD1. CDR1 is SGHTA, CDR2 FQGNSA, per germline. The CDR3 runs 15 residues. The junction had 8 bases not matched to a gene; V was cut back by 4 bases and J by 7 bases. The CDR3 protein is CASSSGQAGGEKLFF. Here the CDR3 DNA reads TGTGCCAGCAGCTCGGGACAGGCTGGTGGTGAAAAACTGTTTTTT.

This clone appeared a few times. The V gene is TRBV27, the J gene TRBJ2-3; D call uncertain. Trimming stripped 6 bases from V and 0 bases from J, with 7 bases between. Germline-derived CDR1 and CDR2 are MNHEY and SMNVEV (reference sequence). The CDR3 is made up of 13 amino acids. In DNA, the CDR3 is TGTGCCAGCAGATTACCCAGCACAGATACGCAGTATTTT. It is translated as CASRLPSTDTQYF.

Only a few counts were recorded for this clone. Additional DNA sequences in this sample encode the identical CDR3. The chain uses TRBV6-4 and TRBJ2-3; TRBD2 matches at 7 bases. In germline, CDR1 is MRHNA, CDR2 SNTAGT. The CDR3 consists of 14 residues. V was pared by 2 bases and J by 2 bases, with 1 base of the junction left unmatched. The CDR3 sequence: CASSDRGDTDTQYF. Here the CDR3 DNA reads TGTGCCAGCAGTGACCGGGGGGACACAGATACGCAGTATTTT.

Only a few counts were recorded for this clone. This rearrangement joins TRBV13 to TRBJ2-7, with D unresolved. Germline V gene sequence: CDR1 PRHDT, CDR2 FYEKMQ (reference sequence). The CDR3 spans 14 residues. V gave up 4 bases and J gave up 1 base, with 11 bases separating them. The CDR3 reads CASSSRPLSYEQYF. CDR3 nucleotide sequence: TGTGCCAGCAGCTCACGGCCCCTTTCCTACGAGCAGTACTTC.

V is TRBV11-1 and J is TRBJ2-2, with 9 bases identical to TRBD1. CDR1 SGHAT and CDR2 FQDESV come from the germline V gene (reference sequence). CDR3 length: 17 residues. V lost 3 bases to trimming and J lost 5 bases; unmatched junction nucleotides: 10. The CDR3 spells CASSLVGQGARTGELFF. The CDR3 DNA reads TGTGCCAGCAGCTTGGTGGGACAGGGAGCGCGGACCGGGGAGCTGTTTTTT.

This sequence joins TRBV7-2 and TRBJ1-1; possible D gene TRBD1, 6 bases. Between the trimmed V and J ends, which lost 3 bases and 1 base, there was a span of 9 bases. The CDR3 sequence is 14 residues long. The germline CDR1 and CDR2 sequences are SGHTA and FQGNSA. The CDR3 DNA sequence: TGTGCCAGCAGCTTCCCGGACAGGAACACTGAAGCTTTCTTT. Amino acid sequence: CASSFPDRNTEAFF.

This clone was counted a few times. V is TRBV15 and J is TRBJ1-5; D not resolved. The CDR3 loop spans 17 amino acids. V lost 0 bases and J lost 6, with 18 bases in between. Germline V CDR1 and CDR2: LNHNV, YYDKDF (reference sequence). The CDR3 coding sequence is TGTGCCACCAGCAGAGATACTGGCAGAAGATGGGCTCAGCCCCAGCATTTT. This sequence encodes CATSRDTGRRWAQPQHF.

This clone appeared a few times. The V gene is TRBV15, the J gene TRBJ1-4; no reliable D call. Germline V lookup: CDR1 LNHNV, CDR2 YYDKDF (reference sequence). V gave up 1 base and J gave up 6 bases, with 6 bases separating them. The CDR3 extends over 13 amino acids. The CDR3 region has the DNA TGTGCCACCAGCAGAGCGGGTGATGAAAAACTGTTTTTT. Its translation: CATSRAGDEKLFF.

V gene TRBV4-1 combines with J gene TRBJ2-4; 9 nucleotides agree with TRBD2. The junction had 6 bases not matched to a gene; V was cut back by 0 bases and J by 6 bases. The CDR3 contains 16 residues. Germline-derived CDR1 and CDR2 are MGHRA and YSYEKL. CDR3: CASSQDLAGGRNIQYF. The CDR3 nucleotides read TGCGCCAGCAGCCAAGATCTGGCGGGGGGGCGAAACATTCAGTACTTC.